The 27 T cell receptor beta chains presented below share a single source sample, sequenced in a study of cytomegalovirus exposure and HLA in healthy donors. PCR primers comprised 60 Vbeta and 13 Jbeta primers. Generated by immunoSEQ multiplex PCR, the TCRdb table keeps only in-frame clones and is missing some. The sample yields 100,000 to 150,000 clones, around 81% seen once. The sample comprised PBMCs. The receptors come from a young man in good health and CMV-seronegative.

This chain connects TRBV5-1 to TRBJ1-1; 7 nucleotides align to TRBD1. After removal of 2 bases from V and 1 base from J, the junction contained 2 bases not matched to a gene. Per germline, CDR1 SGHRS and CDR2 YFSETQ. The CDR3 runs 14 residues. The DNA of the CDR3 is TGCGCCAGCAGCTTACGGACAGGGAACACTGAAGCTTTCTTT. Translating gives CASSLRTGNTEAFF.

The chain is built from TRBV5-6 and TRBJ2-6, with D perhaps matching TRBD2 (6 bases). V lost 1 base and J lost 4, with 9 bases in between. The CDR3 loop spans 15 amino acids. In germline, CDR1 is SGHDT, CDR2 YYEEEE. Here the CDR3 DNA reads TGTGCCAGCAGCTTGAGAACTAGCGGGGCCAACGTCCTGACTTTC. Translating gives CASSLRTSGANVLTF.

The chain carries TRBV7-7 and TRBJ2-1, with TRBD1 as a possible D gene (6 bases). V dropped 5 bases and J dropped 5 bases, with 13 bases sitting between them. Germline CDR1 SSHAT, CDR2 FNYEAQ (reference sequence). This CDR3 spans 14 amino acids. Written as DNA, the CDR3 is TGTGCCAGCAGCAGAAGACAGGAAGACAATGAGCAGTTCTTC. Encoded protein: CASSRRQEDNEQFF.

The J gene is TRBJ1-5, the V gene TRBV28; D is undetermined. This CDR3 region has 15 residues. V lost 5 bases, J lost 0 bases, and 11 bases lay in between. CDR1 is MDHEN and CDR2 is SYDVKM in the germline V gene. CDR3 loop: CASSAYRYSNQPQHF. The CDR3, as DNA: TGTGCCAGCAGTGCGTACAGATATAGCAATCAGCCCCAGCATTTT.

This clone came up a few times. The V and J genes are TRBV9 and TRBJ2-5; D might be TRBD2 (5 bases). V dropped 4 bases and J dropped 5 bases, with 15 bases sitting between them. Germline CDR1 reads SGDLS; CDR2 reads YYNGEE. This CDR3 comprises 14 residues. CDR3 in DNA: TGTGCCAGCAGCTTCCCGGCGGGCGGCGAGACCCAGTACTTC. Protein sequence: CASSFPAGGETQYF.

The chain joins TRBV29-1 to TRBJ1-4; 10 bases fit TRBD1. The CDR3 spans 12 residues. Germline lookup yields CDR1 SQVTM and CDR2 ANQGSEA. V trimming: 4 bases; J trimming: 9 bases; junction bases outside the gene matches: 2. The CDR3 DNA sequence: TGCAGCGTTGGACAGGGGGCGAAAAAACTGTTTTTT. Encoded protein: CSVGQGAKKLFF. Based on the CDR3 plus reference TRBV29-1 and TRBJ1-4, the full variable domain is SAVISQKPSRDICQRGTSLTIQCQVDSQVTMMFWYRQQPGQSLTLIATANQGSEATYESGFVIDKFPISRPNLTFSTLTVSNMSPEDSSIYLCSVGQGAKKLFFGSGTQLSVL.

The J gene is TRBJ1-1, the V gene TRBV7-9, with D unresolved. CDR3 length: 15 amino acids. V was trimmed by 5 bases and J by 3 bases, leaving 16 bases between them. CDR1 is SEHNR and CDR2 is FQNEAQ in the germline V gene (reference sequence). The CDR3 sequence: CASSKPNNKHTEAFF. The CDR3, as DNA: TGTGCCAGCAGCAAACCAAATAATAAGCACACTGAAGCTTTCTTT.

The chain combines TRBV5-1 with TRBJ2-7, with 12 bases lining up with TRBD2. Germline-derived CDR1 and CDR2 are SGHRS and YFSETQ. CDR3 length equals 15 residues. Trimming took 4 bases from V and 0 from J; bases not matched to a gene: 2. CDR3 protein: CASSVTSGSSYEQYF. As DNA, the CDR3 is TGCGCCAGCAGCGTGACTAGCGGGAGCTCCTACGAGCAGTACTTC.

The chain couples TRBV4-1 to TRBJ1-3, with a possible D match to TRBD1 (5 bases). The CDR3 has 18 residues. CDR1 is MGHRA, CDR2 YSYEKL, per germline. Trimming cost V 0 bases and J 0 bases, with 15 bases left between them. CDR3 amino acids: CASSQEGHDMSSGNTIYF. The CDR3 nucleotides read TGCGCCAGCAGCCAAGAAGGACACGACATGAGCTCTGGAAACACCATATATTTT.

The rearrangement links TRBV30 to TRBJ1-3, with 7 bases identical to TRBD1. There are 15 residues in the CDR3. J gave up 8 bases and V 3 bases, and 13 bases lay outside the gene matches. Germline V lookup: CDR1 GTSNPN, CDR2 SVGIG (reference sequence). CDR3 protein: CAWRRQGDRAYTIYF. The CDR3 DNA reads as TGTGCCTGGAGGAGACAGGGTGATCGGGCGTACACCATATATTTT.

The CDR3 here is CASSLSLGTVYEQYF. The CDR3, as DNA: TGTGCCAGCAGTTTATCGCTCGGGACAGTCTACGAGCAGTACTTC. This rearrangement joins TRBV27 to TRBJ2-7, with TRBD1 matching 7 bases. V was pared by 0 bases and J by 3 bases, with 5 bases of the junction left unmatched. Germline CDR1 is MNHEY and CDR2 is SMNVEV (reference sequence). The CDR3 has 15 amino acids.

The count of this clone is one. CDR3 residues: CASSVPGTADSYNEQFF. The CDR3 region has the DNA TGTGCCAGCAGCGTTCCCGGGACTGCTGACTCCTACAATGAGCAGTTCTTC. The chain joins TRBV9 to TRBJ2-1; TRBD2 is a possible D gene (6 bases). In germline, CDR1 is SGDLS, CDR2 YYNGEE. V was cut by 2 bases and J by 0 bases, with 15 bases left in between. The CDR3 extends over 17 amino acids.

In nucleotides, the CDR3 is TGTGCCAGCAGCTCGGGAGTCTCAGGGGGGTGGGGCGAGACCCAGTACTTC. Protein product: CASSSGVSGGWGETQYF. V gene TRBV11-2 combines with J gene TRBJ2-5; perhaps TRBD1 as D (7 bases). CDR1 is SGHAT, CDR2 FQNNGV, per germline. Trimming cost V 4 bases and J 5 bases, with 23 bases left between them. This CDR3 is 17 amino acids long.

The chain has TRBV5-1 and TRBJ1-4; 11 nucleotides align to TRBD1. The CDR3 contains 14 residues. The ends lost 3 bases at V and 10 bases at J; junction bases unmatched: 5. Looked up from germline, CDR1 is SGHRS and CDR2 is YFSETQ. The DNA for the CDR3 is TGCGCCAGCAGCTCGGGACAGGGGGGTGGAAAACTGTTTTTT. Its protein product is CASSSGQGGGKLFF.

This clone was detected a few times. This chain joins TRBV19 and TRBJ2-7; TRBD1 matches at 7 bases. The ends lost 3 bases at V and 4 bases at J; junction bases unmatched: 12. The length of the CDR3 is 16 residues. The germline CDR1 and CDR2 sequences are LNHDA and SQIVND (reference sequence). In DNA, the CDR3 is TGTGCCAGTAGTATCGCCCAACGACAGGGCTCATACGAGCAGTACTTC. It is translated as CASSIAQRQGSYEQYF.

The rearrangement uses TRBV29-1 and TRBJ2-2; D is undetermined. The CDR3 sequence is 11 residues long. Germline loops: CDR1 SQVTM, CDR2 ANQGSEA. Trimming pared 3 bases from V and 7 bases from J, leaving 6 bases between. The CDR3 protein is CSVESGGELFF. CDR3 in DNA: TGCAGCGTTGAGTCCGGCGGGGAGCTGTTTTTT.

CDR3 loop: CAWSGEMSPLHF. The CDR3 DNA follows: TGTGCCTGGAGCGGAGAAATGTCACCCCTCCACTTT. The chain joins TRBV30 to TRBJ1-6; D uncertain. Trimming stripped 3 bases from V and 10 bases from J, with 10 bases between. Germline CDR1 is GTSNPN and CDR2 is SVGIG (reference sequence). The length of the CDR3 is 12 residues.

The chain carries TRBV19 and TRBJ2-7, with 10 bases fitting TRBD1. The CDR3 runs 15 residues. Looked up from germline, CDR1 is LNHDA and CDR2 is SQIVND (reference sequence). The trim removed 6 bases at V and 5 bases at J, leaving 10 bases unmatched. The CDR3 protein is CASSLRDRGIDEQYF. Written as DNA, the CDR3 is TGTGCCAGTAGCCTCCGGGACAGGGGCATCGACGAGCAGTACTTC.

The CDR3: CASSPLYLRRQDGYTF. CDR3 sequence (DNA): TGTGCCAGCAGTCCGCTCTATTTAAGGCGACAGGACGGCTACACCTTC. V gene TRBV27 combines with J gene TRBJ1-2; TRBD1 is a possible D gene (6 bases). The CDR3 contains 16 residues. V gave up 5 bases and J gave up 8 bases, with 24 bases separating them. Germline V gene lookup returns CDR1 MNHEY and CDR2 SMNVEV (reference sequence).

The rearrangement links TRBV30 to TRBJ2-5; 7 bases fit TRBD2. Germline V lookup: CDR1 GTSNPN, CDR2 SVGIG (reference sequence). Germline trimming cut 5 bases from V and 1 base from J; bases unmatched to any gene: 7. The CDR3 contains 14 residues. CDR3: CAWFKSGAQETQYF. CDR3 nucleotide sequence: TGTGCCTGGTTTAAGAGCGGGGCCCAAGAGACCCAGTACTTC.

This clone was observed a few times. The chain joins TRBV7-2 to TRBJ1-3, with TRBD1 matching over 10 bases. With 2 bases clipped from V and 4 bases from J, the junction kept 11 bases outside the gene matches. Per the germline V gene, CDR1 is SGHTA and CDR2 is FQGNSA. This CDR3 has 18 residues. Here the CDR3 reads CASSLRARTGGAGNTIYF. CDR3 DNA: TGTGCCAGCAGCTTAAGGGCCCGGACAGGGGGAGCGGGAAACACCATATATTTT.

This chain joins TRBV9 and TRBJ2-3, with 10 bases that match TRBD1. After removal of 3 bases from V and 6 bases from J, the junction contained 7 bases not matched to a gene. Germline loops: CDR1 SGDLS, CDR2 YYNGEE. The CDR3 loop spans 15 amino acids. CDR3 sequence (DNA): TGTGCCAGCAGCGCAGACAGGGGGCGTGGGGATACGCAGTATTTT. Translation gives CASSADRGRGDTQYF.

J is TRBJ2-7 and V is TRBV19, with TRBD1 identical over 11 bases. Germline V gene lookup returns CDR1 LNHDA and CDR2 SQIVND (reference sequence). V shed 4 bases and J 0 bases; nucleotides not matched to a gene: 2. This CDR3 is 15 amino acids long. CDR3: CASSTGTGGSYEQYF. The CDR3 coding sequence is TGTGCCAGTAGTACCGGGACAGGGGGCTCCTACGAGCAGTACTTC.

This sequence joins TRBV5-1 and TRBJ2-1; TRBD1 is a possible D gene (6 bases). This CDR3 comprises 16 residues. The V gene lost 3 bases and the J gene lost 0 bases, with 13 bases spanning the gap. The germline V gene has CDR1 SGHRS and CDR2 YFSETQ. In DNA, the CDR3 is TGCGCCAGCAGCTGGGGGCCCGGAGACTCCTACAATGAGCAGTTCTTC. As protein: CASSWGPGDSYNEQFF.

The genes are TRBV28 and TRBJ2-7; 8 bases agree with TRBD1. Germline CDR1 and CDR2: MDHEN and SYDVKM. With V trimmed by 4 bases and J by 2 bases, 7 bases remained unmatched. There are 15 residues in the CDR3. As DNA, the CDR3 is TGTGCCAGCAGTTCCGGGGACAGGACCGCCTACGAGCAGTACTTC. Its protein is CASSSGDRTAYEQYF.

The chain combines TRBV2 with TRBJ1-6, with D hard to call. The CDR3 covers 14 residues. V was trimmed by 2 bases and J by 6 bases, leaving 8 bases between them. Germline V gene lookup returns CDR1 SNHLY and CDR2 FYNNEI. The CDR3 sequence is CASSERRINSPLHF. The CDR3 DNA is TGTGCCAGCAGTGAACGCAGGATTAATTCACCCCTCCACTTT.

The chain combines TRBV27 with TRBJ2-7, with D possibly being TRBD2 (6 bases). Germline V gene data show CDR1 as MNHEY and CDR2 as SMNVEV (reference sequence). This CDR3 contains 14 residues. V was pared by 8 bases and J by 3 bases, with 17 bases between. CDR3: CASSNRGLLYEQYF. Written as DNA, the CDR3 is TGTGCCAGCTCAAACCGGGGGTTGCTCTACGAGCAGTACTTC.